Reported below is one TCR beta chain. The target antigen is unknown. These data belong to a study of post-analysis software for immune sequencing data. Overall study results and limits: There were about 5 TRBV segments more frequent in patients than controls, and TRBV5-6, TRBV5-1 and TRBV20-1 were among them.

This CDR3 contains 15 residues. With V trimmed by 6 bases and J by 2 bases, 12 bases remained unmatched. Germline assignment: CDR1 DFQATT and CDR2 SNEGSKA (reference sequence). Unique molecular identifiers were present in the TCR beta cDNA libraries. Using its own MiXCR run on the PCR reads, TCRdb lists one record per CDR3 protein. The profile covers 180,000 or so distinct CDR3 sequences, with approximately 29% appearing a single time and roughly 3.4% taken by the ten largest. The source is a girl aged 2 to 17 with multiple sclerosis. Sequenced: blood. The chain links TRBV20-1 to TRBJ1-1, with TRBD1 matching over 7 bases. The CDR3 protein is CSAPGQVGPNTEAFF. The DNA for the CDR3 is TGCAGTGCGCCAGGACAGGTGGGGCCAAACACTGAAGCTTTCTTT.